This T cell receptor (beta chain) originates from a study of T cells in Graves' hyperthyroidism and ophthalmopathy. Trimming at V came to 4 bases and at J to 6 bases, leaving 3 bases not matched to a gene. The CDR3 consists of 14 residues. CDR1 and CDR2 from the germline V gene are LGHNA and YSLEER. Diagnoses used clinical symptoms, serum thyroxine and TRAb, thyroid ultrasound and orbital computed tomography. Amplification of TCR beta CDR3 regions was performed using RNA transcripts as template. A first-round RT-PCR of the TCR CDR3 used the HTBI primer set. TCRdb re-called the multiplex PCR reads with MiXCR, one entry per CDR3 protein. The data hold roughly 700,000 distinct CDR3 sequences, with roughly 17% observed a single time. This clonotype was observed a handful of times.

The source is a man in his forties or fifties with Graves' hyperthyroidism. The chain joins TRBV4-3 to TRBJ1-5; 10 bases are shared with TRBD1. Sequencing was performed on blood. DNA for the CDR3: TGCGCCAGCAGCCGGGACAGGGGTGGTCAGCCCCAGCATTTT. Translation: CASSRDRGGQPQHF.